This T cell receptor beta chain was recorded in a study of blood T cell repertoires in COVID-19. On the study more broadly: Acute-phase and convalescent COVID-19 samples originated in the United States, Italy and Spain. Sample material is recorded as cDNA or gDNA derived from T cells, B-cell-depleted T cells, or PBMCs.

The CDR3 has 14 amino acids. Germline-derived CDR1 and CDR2 are MNHEY and SMNVEV (reference sequence). The trim removed 6 bases at V and 7 bases at J, leaving 3 bases unmatched. Per the original methods: Estimation of nucleated cell counts was performed using reference gene primer amplification. This table comes from immunoSEQ multiplex PCR, and its TCRdb copy is limited to in-frame clones, with some not included. From that table come the V and J calls and clone size; the DNA was used to work out D and trimming. The sample carries more than 50,000 clones, roughly 85% recorded once. The chain uses TRBV27 and TRBJ1-6; 10 positions match TRBD1. The sequenced sample consisted of peripheral blood. The TCR comes from a human donor in a cohort sampled during active COVID-19. The CDR3, as DNA: TGTGCCAGCAGCCGGGACAGGGGAAATTCACCCCTCCACTTT. Protein sequence: CASSRDRGNSPLHF.